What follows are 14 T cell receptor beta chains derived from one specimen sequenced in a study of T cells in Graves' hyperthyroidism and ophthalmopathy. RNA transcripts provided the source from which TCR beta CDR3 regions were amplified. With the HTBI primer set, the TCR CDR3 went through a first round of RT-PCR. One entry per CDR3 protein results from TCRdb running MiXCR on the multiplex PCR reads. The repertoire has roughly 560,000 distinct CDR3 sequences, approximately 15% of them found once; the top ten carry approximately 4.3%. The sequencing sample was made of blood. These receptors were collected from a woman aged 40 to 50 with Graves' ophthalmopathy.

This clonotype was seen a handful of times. The CDR3 sequence: CASSLRPSLQETQYF. CDR3 in DNA: TGTGCCAGCAGCTTAAGGCCTAGCCTCCAAGAGACCCAGTACTTC. The chain employs TRBV7-8 and TRBJ2-5, with a possible D match to TRBD2 (5 bases). The CDR3 extends over 15 amino acids. Looked up from germline, CDR1 is SGHVS and CDR2 is FQNEAQ. V shed 2 bases and J shed 1 base, with 11 bases lying between them.

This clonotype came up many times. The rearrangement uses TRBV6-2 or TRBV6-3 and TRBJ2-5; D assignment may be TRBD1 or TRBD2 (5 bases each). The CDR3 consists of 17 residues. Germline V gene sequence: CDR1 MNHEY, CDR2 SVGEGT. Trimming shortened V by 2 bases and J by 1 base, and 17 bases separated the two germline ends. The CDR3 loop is CASSYRVGRRGQETQYF. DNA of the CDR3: TGTGCCAGCAGTTACAGGGTGGGACGGCGAGGCCAAGAGACCCAGTACTTC.

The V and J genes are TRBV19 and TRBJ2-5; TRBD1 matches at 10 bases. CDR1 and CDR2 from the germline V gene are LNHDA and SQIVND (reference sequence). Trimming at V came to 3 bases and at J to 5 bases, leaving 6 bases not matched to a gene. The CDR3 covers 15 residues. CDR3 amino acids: CASSIGTGVGETQYF. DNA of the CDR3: TGTGCCAGTAGTATCGGGACAGGGGTAGGCGAGACCCAGTACTTC. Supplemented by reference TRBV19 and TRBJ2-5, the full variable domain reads DGGITQSPKYLFRKEGQNVTLSCEQNLNHDAMYWYRQDPGQGLRLIYYSQIVNDFQKGDIAEGYSVSREKKESFPLTVTSAQKNPTAFYLCASSIGTGVGETQYFGPGTRLLVL.

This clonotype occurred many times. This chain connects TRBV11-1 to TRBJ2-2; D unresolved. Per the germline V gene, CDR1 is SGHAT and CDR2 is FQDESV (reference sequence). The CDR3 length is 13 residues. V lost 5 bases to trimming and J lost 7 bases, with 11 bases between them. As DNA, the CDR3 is TGTGCCAGCAGCCTAGATGAGAACGGGGAGCTGTTTTTT. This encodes CASSLDENGELFF.

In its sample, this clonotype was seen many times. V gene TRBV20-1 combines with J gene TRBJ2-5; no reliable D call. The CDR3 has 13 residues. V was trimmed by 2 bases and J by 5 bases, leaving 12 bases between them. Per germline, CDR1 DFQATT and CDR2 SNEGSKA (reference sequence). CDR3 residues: CSARWARSETQYF. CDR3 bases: TGCAGTGCTAGATGGGCCAGGTCTGAGACCCAGTACTTC.

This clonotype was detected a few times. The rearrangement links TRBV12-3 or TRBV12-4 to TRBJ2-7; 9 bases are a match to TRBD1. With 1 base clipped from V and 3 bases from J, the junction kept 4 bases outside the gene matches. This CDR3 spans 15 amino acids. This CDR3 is CASSLVRQGGYEQYF. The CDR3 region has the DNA TGTGCCAGCAGTTTAGTTAGACAGGGGGGCTACGAGCAGTACTTC.

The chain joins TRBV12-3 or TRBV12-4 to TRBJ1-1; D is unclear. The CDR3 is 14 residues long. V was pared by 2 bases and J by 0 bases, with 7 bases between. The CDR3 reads CASSLRNMNTEAFF. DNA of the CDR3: TGTGCCAGCAGTTTACGGAACATGAACACTGAAGCTTTCTTT.

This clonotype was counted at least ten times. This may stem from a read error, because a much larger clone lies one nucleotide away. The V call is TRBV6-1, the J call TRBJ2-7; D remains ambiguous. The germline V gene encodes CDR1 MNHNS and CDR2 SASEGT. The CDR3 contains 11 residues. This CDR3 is CATTVGAERYF. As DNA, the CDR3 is TGTGCCACAACCGTCGGTGCAGAGCGGTACTTC.

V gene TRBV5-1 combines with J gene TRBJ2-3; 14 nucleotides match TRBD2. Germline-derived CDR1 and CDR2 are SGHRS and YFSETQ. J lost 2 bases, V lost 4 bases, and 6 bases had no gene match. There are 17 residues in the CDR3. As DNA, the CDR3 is TGCGCCAGCAGCACGGGACTAGCGGGAGCTATCACAGATACGCAGTATTTT. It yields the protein CASSTGLAGAITDTQYF.

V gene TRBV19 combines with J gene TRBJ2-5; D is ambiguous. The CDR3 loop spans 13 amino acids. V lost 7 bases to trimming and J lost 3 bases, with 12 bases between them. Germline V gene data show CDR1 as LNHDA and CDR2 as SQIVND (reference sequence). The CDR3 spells CASTHREEETQYF. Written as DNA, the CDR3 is TGTGCCAGTACCCACAGAGAGGAAGAGACCCAGTACTTC.

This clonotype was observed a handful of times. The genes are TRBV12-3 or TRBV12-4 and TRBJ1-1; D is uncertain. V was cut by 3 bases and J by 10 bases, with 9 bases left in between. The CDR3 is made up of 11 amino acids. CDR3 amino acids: CASSLGSLAFF. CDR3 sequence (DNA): TGTGCCAGCAGTTTGGGGTCTCTAGCTTTCTTT.

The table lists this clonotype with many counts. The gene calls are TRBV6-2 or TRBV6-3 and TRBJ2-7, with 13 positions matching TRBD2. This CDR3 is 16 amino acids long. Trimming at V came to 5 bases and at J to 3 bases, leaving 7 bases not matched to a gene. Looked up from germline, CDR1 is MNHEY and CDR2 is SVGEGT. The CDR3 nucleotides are TGTGCCAGCAGTCAAGGACTAGCGGGAGTTGGCTACGAGCAGTACTTC. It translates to CASSQGLAGVGYEQYF.

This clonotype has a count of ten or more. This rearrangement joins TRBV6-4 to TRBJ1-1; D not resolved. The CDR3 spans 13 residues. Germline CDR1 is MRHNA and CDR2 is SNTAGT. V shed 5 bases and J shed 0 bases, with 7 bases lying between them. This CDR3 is CASSNELNTEAFF. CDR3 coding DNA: TGTGCCAGCAGTAATGAATTGAACACTGAAGCTTTCTTT.

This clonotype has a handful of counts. CDR3 protein: CASSSRKTYSYEQYF. Here the CDR3 DNA reads TGTGCCAGCAGCTCCCGGAAGACTTATTCCTACGAGCAGTACTTC. The V gene is TRBV13, the J gene TRBJ2-7; unclear D gene. V gave up 4 bases and J gave up 1 base, with 14 bases separating them. CDR3 length equals 15 residues. The germline V gene has CDR1 PRHDT and CDR2 FYEKMQ (reference sequence).